This T cell receptor (beta chain) was sequenced in a study of cytomegalovirus exposure and HLA in healthy donors. Findings of the study overall: In a later analysis, HLA-associated TCR beta chains were more clonally expanded than equally common others. Judged likely to be a sequencing artifact was a cluster of highly shared sequence variants. Reportedly, TCR beta sequences accurately predicted HLA-A and HLA-B alleles in most subjects. In vitro work confirmed that a few CMV-associated chains recognize CMV antigens.

V lost 6 bases and J lost 8; bases outside the gene matches: 17. CDR3 length: 16 residues. Germline CDR1 reads SGHNT; CDR2 reads YYREEE (reference sequence). Researchers ran the PCR with 60 Vbeta and 13 Jbeta primers. TCRdb's table, derived via immunoSEQ multiplex PCR, lists solely in-frame clones and lacks some. This table has 65,000 to 70,000 clones, around three quarters appearing once. As regards this clone: Its antigen is currently unknown.

This chain links TRBV5-4 with TRBJ2-1, with TRBD2 matching 7 bases. Sequencing was done on a sample of PBMCs. This clonotype was obtained from a man aged 50 to 59 in good health and CMV-seronegative. The CDR3 coding sequence is TGTGCCAGCAACTCACTAAAAGGGGAGGGGCTGGATGAGCAGTTCTTC. Amino acids: CASNSLKGEGLDEQFF.